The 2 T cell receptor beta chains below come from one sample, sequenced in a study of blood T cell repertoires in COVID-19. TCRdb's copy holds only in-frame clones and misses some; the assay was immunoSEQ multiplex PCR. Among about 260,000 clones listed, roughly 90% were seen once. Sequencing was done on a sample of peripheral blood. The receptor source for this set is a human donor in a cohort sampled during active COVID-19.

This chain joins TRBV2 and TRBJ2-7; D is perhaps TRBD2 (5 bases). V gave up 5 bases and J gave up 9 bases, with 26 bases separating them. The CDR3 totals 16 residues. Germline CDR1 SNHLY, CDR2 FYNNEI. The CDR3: CASSYPGNSASGGQYF. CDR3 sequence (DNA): TGTGCCAGCAGTTATCCGGGGAACAGTGCATCAGGAGGGCAGTACTTC.

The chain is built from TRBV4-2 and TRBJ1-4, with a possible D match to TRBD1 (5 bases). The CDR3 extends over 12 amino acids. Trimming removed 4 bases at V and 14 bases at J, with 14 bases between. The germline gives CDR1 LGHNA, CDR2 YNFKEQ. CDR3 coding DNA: TGTGCCAGCAGCCGCCGGGAGGGGTTTCTGTTTTTT. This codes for CASSRREGFLFF.